This T cell receptor (beta chain) came from a study of T cell responses to AZD1222 COVID-19 vaccine (dated by TCRdb to the early 2020s). Concerning the study at large: AZD1222 recipients given second doses at about 4 weeks or at about 12 weeks were pooled, since spike-specific TCR depth and breadth were not found to differ between the two schedules. TCR sequencing was performed for some 250 trial participants, of whom around 200 were given two doses of AZD1222 and around 25 were given two doses of MenACWY control vaccine. Trial participants were enrolled into age subgroups of 18-55, 56-69 and 70-plus years, which contained about 150, 27 and 61 TCR-sequenced participants, respectively. Study-wide findings and limitations: The vaccine-associated CD4 TCRs covered the entire spike protein, and the dominant responses fell in regions 160-218 and 743-854. No day 14 peak-response samples were available, so repertoires were characterized only after the peak T cell response. Conclusions about previously exposed vaccinees are limited because only six or seven AZD1222 recipients were SARS-CoV-2 seropositive at baseline. Most participants were white British and females outnumbered males, and the authors suggested that clonal diversity may have been underestimated. The 56-69-year group was small, and its depth increase did not reach significance, likely because of low power. A significant rise in spike-specific TCR breadth and depth was observed after two AZD1222 doses relative to day 0 and relative to MenACWY recipients. Nearly half of unique spike-specific TCRs reportedly recognized epitopes outside regions mutated in the B.1.351 and B.1.1.7 variants.

The CDR3 regions of human TCRbeta chains were analyzed by immunosequencing. The study's own analysis went as follows. Repertoire TCRs were checked for matches against a reference library of SARS-CoV-2-specific TCRs that had been generated using the MIRA antigen-specificity platform. Breadth was defined as the fraction of unique TCRs that were SARS-CoV-2-associated, and depth was defined as the fraction of total T cells that were SARS-CoV-2-associated. Using the MIRA data, every spike-specific TCR was mapped to the spike region that the TCR reacted to and assigned to either a CD4 or a CD8 class. Log10-transformed breadth and depth values were compared by one-way ANOVA with Sidak's multiple comparisons tests. What TCRdb holds here is the immuneACCESS table cut down to in-frame rearrangements. Part of the clones is not present; checked against another copy, under half of the missing clones reflect an unresolved V gene, and the others are unexplained. That table gives V, J and clone size, and the DNA gave D and trimming. Here the sample has tens of thousands of clones; approximately 91% occur a single time. The ten most abundant clones make up over 2% of the sample.

Trimming leaves V shorter by 4 bases and J shorter by 0 bases, with the junction holding 2 bases beyond the gene matches. Based on the germline V gene (reference sequence), the CDR1 and CDR2 sequences are SEHNR and FQNEAQ. The CDR3 contains 14 residues, cysteine and phenylalanine counted. Only the CDR3 region is kept as DNA, spanning 42 bases read in frame from base 1. The time point tag for this specimen amounts to: baseline before first vaccination. Samples from vaccinated people were obtained from the UK trials COV001 and COV002, which included a single-blind randomized controlled phase 2/3 trial of AZD1222 (ChAdOx1 nCoV-19) in healthy adults. For TCRbeta chain sequencing, PBMC samples were collected from trial participants at day 0 and at day 28 after the second dose. Regarding this clone: Its antigen is still unknown. Base quality data are lacking; no much larger clone is found one base away.

The source of this sequence is an adult in good health. The chain was built from TRBV7-9 and TRBJ1-2, and TRBD1 matches 7 of the central bases. Sequencing was performed on peripheral blood, taken on day 0 of AZD1222 vaccination. The CDR3 region reads CASSYTGANYGYTF. The sequenced DNA: TGTGCCAGCAGCTATACAGGGGCTAACTATGGCTACACCTTC.